This entry concerns a single T cell receptor (beta chain). The data are from a study of cytomegalovirus exposure and HLA in healthy donors. Study context: Early on, a data release was issued that held 80 million to 90 million unique TCRs from HLA-typed donors.

Trimming pared 6 bases from V and 1 base from J, leaving 12 bases between. CDR3 length: 15 amino acids. CDR1 and CDR2 from the germline V gene are LGHNT and FRNRAP. The PCR employed 60 Vbeta primers together with 13 Jbeta primers. Original processing methods: Later reanalysis found 70 million to 95 million unique TCR beta chains, 9 million to 12 million of them shared. TCRdb keeps only in-frame clones here, not all; method: immunoSEQ multiplex PCR. V and J calls and clone size come straight from that table; D and trimming were deduced from the DNA. In all, the sample yields 150,000 to 200,000 clones. The receptor was isolated from a man aged 25-45 years in good health and CMV-seronegative. What was sequenced was PBMCs. This chain uses TRBV12-5 with TRBJ2-2; D is possibly TRBD1 (5 bases). The DNA for the CDR3 is TGTGCTAGTGGGGTGCCCCAGGGGAACACCGGGGAGCTGTTTTTT. Amino acid sequence: CASGVPQGNTGELFF.